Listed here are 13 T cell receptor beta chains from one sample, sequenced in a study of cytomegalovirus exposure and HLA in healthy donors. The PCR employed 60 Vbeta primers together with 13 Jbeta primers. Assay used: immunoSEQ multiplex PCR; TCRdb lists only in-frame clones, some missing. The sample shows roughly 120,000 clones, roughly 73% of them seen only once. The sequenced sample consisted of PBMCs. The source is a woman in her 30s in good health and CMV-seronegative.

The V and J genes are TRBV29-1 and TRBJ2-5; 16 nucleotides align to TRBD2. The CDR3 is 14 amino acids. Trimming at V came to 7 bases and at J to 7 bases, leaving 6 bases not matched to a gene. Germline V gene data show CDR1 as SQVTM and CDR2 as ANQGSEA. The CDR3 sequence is CSGGLAGGQATQYF. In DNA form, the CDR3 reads TGCAGCGGGGGACTAGCGGGAGGGCAGGCGACCCAGTACTTC.

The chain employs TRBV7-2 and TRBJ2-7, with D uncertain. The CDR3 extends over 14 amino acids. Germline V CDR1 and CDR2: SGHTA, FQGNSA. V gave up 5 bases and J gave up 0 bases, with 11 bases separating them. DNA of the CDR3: TGTGCCAGCAGCCAACCTGTCGGCTCCTACGAGCAGTACTTC. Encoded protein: CASSQPVGSYEQYF. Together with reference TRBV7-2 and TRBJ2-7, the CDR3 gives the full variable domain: GAGVSQSPSNKVTEKGKDVELRCDPISGHTALYWYRQSLGQGLEFLIYFQGNSAPDKSGLPSDRFSAERTGGSVSTLTIQRTQQEDSAVYLCASSQPVGSYEQYFGPGTRLTVT.

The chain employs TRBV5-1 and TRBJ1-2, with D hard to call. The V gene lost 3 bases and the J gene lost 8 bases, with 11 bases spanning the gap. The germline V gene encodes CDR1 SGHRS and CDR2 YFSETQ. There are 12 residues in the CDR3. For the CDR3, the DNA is TGCGCCAGCAGCTCCTACCTATTGGGCTACACCTTC. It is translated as CASSSYLLGYTF.

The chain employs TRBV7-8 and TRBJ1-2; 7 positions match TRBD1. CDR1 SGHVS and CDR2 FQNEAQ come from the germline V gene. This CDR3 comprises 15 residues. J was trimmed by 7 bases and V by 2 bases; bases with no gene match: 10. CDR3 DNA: TGTGCCAGCAGCTTACCTGACAGGGAGAGTAGTGGCTACACCTTC. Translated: CASSLPDRESSGYTF.

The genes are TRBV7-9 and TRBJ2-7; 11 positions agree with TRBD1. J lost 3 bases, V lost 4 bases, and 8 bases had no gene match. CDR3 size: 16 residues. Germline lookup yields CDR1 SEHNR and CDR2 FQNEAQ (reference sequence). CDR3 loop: CASSSRTGGDIYEQYF. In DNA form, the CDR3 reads TGTGCCAGCAGCTCCCGGACAGGGGGCGATATCTACGAGCAGTACTTC.

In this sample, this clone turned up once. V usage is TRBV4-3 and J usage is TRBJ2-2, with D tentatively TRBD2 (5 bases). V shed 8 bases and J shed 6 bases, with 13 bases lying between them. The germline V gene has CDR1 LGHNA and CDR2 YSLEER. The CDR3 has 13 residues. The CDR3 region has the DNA TGCGCCAGCCAGGCCTCCGGGGCCGGGGAGCTGTTTTTT. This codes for CASQASGAGELFF.

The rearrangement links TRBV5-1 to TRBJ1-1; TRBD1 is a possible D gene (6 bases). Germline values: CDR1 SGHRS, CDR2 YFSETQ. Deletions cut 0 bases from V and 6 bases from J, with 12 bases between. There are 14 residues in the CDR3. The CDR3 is CASSLEGGRAEAFF. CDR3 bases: TGCGCCAGCAGCTTGGAAGGGGGTAGGGCTGAAGCTTTCTTT.

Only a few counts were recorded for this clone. The CDR3 sequence: CAWSAGDSQTQYF. The CDR3 DNA follows: TGTGCCTGGAGTGCGGGCGACAGTCAGACCCAGTACTTC. This chain connects TRBV30 to TRBJ2-5, with D tentatively TRBD1 (5 bases). CDR1 GTSNPN and CDR2 SVGIG come from the germline V gene (reference sequence). The CDR3 length is 13 residues. Trimming cost V 1 base and J 6 bases, with 12 bases left between them.

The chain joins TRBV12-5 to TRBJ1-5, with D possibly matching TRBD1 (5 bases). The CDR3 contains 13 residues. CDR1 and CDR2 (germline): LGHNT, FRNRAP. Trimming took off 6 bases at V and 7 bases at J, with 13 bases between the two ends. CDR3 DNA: TGTGCTAGTGGGGTTTGGGGGGGGCAGCCCCAGCATTTT. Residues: CASGVWGGQPQHF. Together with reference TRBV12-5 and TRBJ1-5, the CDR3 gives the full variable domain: DARVTQTPRHKVTEMGQEVTMRCQPILGHNTVFWYRQTMMQGLELLAYFRNRAPLDDSGMPKDRFSAEMPDATLATLKIQPSEPRDSAVYFCASGVWGGQPQHFGDGTRLSIL.

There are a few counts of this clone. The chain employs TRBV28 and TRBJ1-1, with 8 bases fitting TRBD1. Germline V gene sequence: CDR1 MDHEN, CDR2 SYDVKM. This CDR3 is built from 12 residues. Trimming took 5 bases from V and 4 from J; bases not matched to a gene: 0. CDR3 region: CASSTGGTEAFF. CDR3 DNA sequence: TGTGCCAGCAGTACAGGGGGCACTGAAGCTTTCTTT. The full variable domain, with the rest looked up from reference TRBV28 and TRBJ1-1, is DVKVTQSSRYLVKRTGEKVFLECVQDMDHENMFWYRQDPGLGLRLIYFSYDVKMKEKGDIPEGYSVSREKKERFSLILESASTNQTSMYLCASSTGGTEAFFGQGTRLTVV.

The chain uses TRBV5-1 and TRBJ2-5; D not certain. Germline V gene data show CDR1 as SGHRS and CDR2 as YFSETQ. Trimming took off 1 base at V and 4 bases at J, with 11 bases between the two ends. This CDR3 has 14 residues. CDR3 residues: CASSLNGPPETQYF. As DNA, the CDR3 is TGCGCCAGCAGCTTGAATGGCCCCCCAGAGACCCAGTACTTC. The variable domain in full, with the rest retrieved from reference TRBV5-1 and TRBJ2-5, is KAGVTQTPRYLIKTRGQQVTLSCSPISGHRSVSWYQQTPGQGLQFLFEYFSETQRNKGNFPGRFSGRQFSNSRSEMNVSTLELGDSALYLCASSLNGPPETQYFGPGTRLLVL.

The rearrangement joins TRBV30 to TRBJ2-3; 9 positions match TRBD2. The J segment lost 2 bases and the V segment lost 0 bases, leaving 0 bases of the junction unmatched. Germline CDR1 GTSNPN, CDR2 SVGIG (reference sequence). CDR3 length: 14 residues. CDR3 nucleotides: TGTGCCTGGAGTGTGGGACTAGCCACAGATACGCAGTATTTT. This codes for CAWSVGLATDTQYF.

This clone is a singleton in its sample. The CDR3 sequence is CASSGQTGNTIYF. The CDR3 nucleotides are TGTGCCAGTAGTGGGCAAACTGGAAACACCATATATTTT. V is TRBV19 and J is TRBJ1-3; no clear D. CDR1 is LNHDA, CDR2 SQIVND, per germline (reference sequence). This CDR3 is 13 amino acids long. V lost 5 bases to trimming and J lost 2 bases, with 7 bases between them.